The next 15 T cell receptor beta chains were all read from a single sample in a study of metastatic and nonmetastatic thyroid tumors. Every patient was untreated before thyroid surgery. TCRdb re-called clones from the PCR reads using MiXCR. In the table there are about 30,000 clones, less than 25% of which are singletons. The sequenced material came from blood. The receptors shown here come from a female donor with papillary thyroid cancer or a benign thyroid nodule (not recorded which). Some clones in this sample may be carry-over from other donors' samples.

Remarks on this clone: At one boundary the junction diverges from the germline segment, which might be a read error. V and J are TRBV4-1 and TRBJ1-5; 8 positions agree with TRBD1. The CDR3 spans 16 residues. In germline, CDR1 is MGHRA, CDR2 YSYEKL. Here the CDR3 reads CSSSQRQGTSNQPLHF. CDR3 sequence (DNA): TGCTCCAGCAGCCAAAGACAGGGGACAAGCAATCAGCCCCTGCATTTT.

Notes on this clone: The CDR3 does not end in the conserved phenylalanine or tryptophan, so this is likely a read error. The gene calls are TRBV11-3 and TRBJ2-2; 7 bases match TRBD2. The trim removed 4 bases at V and 7 bases at J, leaving 3 bases unmatched. Germline CDR1 reads SGHNT; CDR2 reads YENEEA. This CDR3 has 13 amino acids. The DNA for the CDR3 is TGTGCCAGCAGCTGTAGCGGGCTCGGGGAGCTGTTTGTT. Its translation is CASSCSGLGELFV.

In its sample, this clone was seen many times. The CDR3 region has the DNA TGTGCCAGCAGCTTAGTCACTGGATCACCCCTCCACTTT. Translation: CASSLVTGSPLHF. The chain carries TRBV7-8 and TRBJ1-6; D unclear. The CDR3 has 13 amino acids. The germline V gene encodes CDR1 SGHVS and CDR2 FQNEAQ. V lost 1 base to trimming and J lost 10 bases, with 8 bases between them. Full variable domain (remainder filled in from reference TRBV7-8 and TRBJ1-6): GAGVSQSPRYKVAKRGQDVALRCDPISGHVSLFWYQQALGQGPEFLTYFQNEAQLDKSGLPSDRFFAERPEGSVSTLKIQRTQQEDSAVYLCASSLVTGSPLHFGNGTRLTVT.

Concerning this clone: A read error may produce the germline difference seen at one junction end. The J gene is TRBJ2-3, the V gene TRBV5-1, with D uncertain. The CDR3 has 14 amino acids. CDR1 and CDR2 from the germline V gene are SGHRS and YFSETQ. The CDR3 here is CSSTRRTSTDTQYF. CDR3 nucleotides: TGCTCCAGCACGCGGCGAACTAGCACAGATACGCAGTATTTT.

The rearrangement links TRBV6-1 to TRBJ2-7, with TRBD2 identical over 9 bases. V lost 3 bases, J lost 3 bases, and 9 bases stayed unmatched. There are 16 residues in the CDR3. Germline V gene sequence: CDR1 MNHNS, CDR2 SASEGT. CDR3: CASSDNGGGAFYEQYF. The CDR3 nucleotides read TGTGCCAGCAGTGACAATGGCGGGGGGGCATTCTACGAGCAGTACTTC.

This chain joins TRBV5-5 and TRBJ2-7; no reliable D call. This CDR3 has 15 residues. Germline V lookup: CDR1 SGHKS, CDR2 YYEKEE (reference sequence). Trimming left V 0 bases short and J 0 bases short, with 10 bases between. Here the CDR3 DNA reads TGTGCCAGCAGCTTGGCCTGGGGTGCCTCCTACGAGCAGTACTTC. Encoded protein: CASSLAWGASYEQYF.

Of note for this clone: The junction differs from germline at one of its ends, possibly a read error. The chain carries TRBV19 and TRBJ2-3; a possible D gene is TRBD2 (6 bases). Germline CDR1 LNHDA, CDR2 SQIVND (reference sequence). This CDR3 is 12 amino acids long. CDR3 nucleotide sequence: TGTGCCAGTAGTATCCGGAGGGATCCGCATGATTTT. It yields the protein CASSIRRDPHDF.

This clone is judged medium-sized. V gene TRBV20-1 combines with J gene TRBJ2-3, with 14 bases identical to TRBD2. Trimming took 3 bases from V and 4 from J; bases not matched to a gene: 6. Germline V lookup: CDR1 DFQATT, CDR2 SNEGSKA (reference sequence). CDR3 length equals 16 residues. Here the CDR3 DNA reads TGCAGTGCTAGCAGACTAGCGGGAGGGCTCCCAGATACGCAGTATTTT. Translated, it gives CSASRLAGGLPDTQYF.

This clone was observed many times. The chain uses TRBV11-2 and TRBJ2-5; D gene ambiguous. Between the trimmed V and J ends, which lost 5 bases and 1 base, there was a span of 11 bases. The CDR3 runs 14 residues. Germline V gene data show CDR1 as SGHAT and CDR2 as FQNNGV. The CDR3 nucleotides are TGTGCCAGCAGCCCAGGTTACAGCCAAGAGACCCAGTACTTC. This translates into CASSPGYSQETQYF.

A note on this clone: The junction differs from germline at one of its ends, possibly a read error. The gene calls are TRBV28 and TRBJ1-5; D unclear. Germline-derived CDR1 and CDR2 are MDHEN and SYDVKM. There are 13 residues in the CDR3. The CDR3 reads CASRLDINQPQHF. In DNA form, the CDR3 reads TGTGCCAGCAGACTGGATATCAATCAGCCCCAGCACTTT.

This rearrangement joins TRBV12-3 or TRBV12-4 to TRBJ2-3; the D gene is possibly TRBD2 (6 bases). The CDR3 consists of 15 residues. V was shortened by 5 bases and J by 0 bases, with 12 bases between the two germline ends. For the CDR3, the DNA is TGTGCCAGCAGTCAGGGACTGACTAGCACAGATACGCAGTATTTT. This codes for CASSQGLTSTDTQYF.

This clone was counted at least ten times. The chain has TRBV6-1 and TRBJ2-3, with 9 bases identical to TRBD2. CDR1 is MNHNS, CDR2 SASEGT, per germline. V trimming: 6 bases; J trimming: 4 bases; junction bases outside the gene matches: 5. There are 14 residues in the CDR3. CDR3 in DNA: TGTGCCAGCAGCCGGACTAGCGTCGCAGATACGCAGTATTTT. Protein sequence: CASSRTSVADTQYF.

This clone was seen just once. V usage is TRBV11-2 and J usage is TRBJ2-7; 9 bases match TRBD2. CDR1 is SGHAT and CDR2 is FQNNGV in the germline V gene. This CDR3 is 17 amino acids long. V lost 5 bases and J lost 5; bases outside the gene matches: 16. The CDR3 bases are TGTGCCAGCAGCACCCGGCTAGCGGGACCCGTCTGGGACGAGCAGTACTTC. It encodes CASSTRLAGPVWDEQYF.

This clone showed up many times. J is TRBJ2-7 and V is TRBV6-1, with TRBD1 as a possible D gene (6 bases). Germline CDR1 MNHNS, CDR2 SASEGT. The CDR3 is 14 residues long. V dropped 5 bases and J dropped 3 bases, with 14 bases sitting between them. DNA for the CDR3: TGTGCCAGCAGTTTCGTACAGGGAATCTACGAGCAGTACTTC. The encoded protein is CASSFVQGIYEQYF.

The sample holds many counts of this clone. The chain links TRBV6-6 to TRBJ2-1, with TRBD1 matching over 10 bases. Per germline, CDR1 MNHNY and CDR2 SVGAGI (reference sequence). V was pared by 0 bases and J by 6 bases, with 5 bases of the junction left unmatched. CDR3 length: 16 residues. The CDR3 here is CASSYSWDRGPNEQFF. The CDR3 DNA reads as TGTGCCAGCAGTTACTCGTGGGACAGGGGACCCAATGAGCAGTTCTTC.